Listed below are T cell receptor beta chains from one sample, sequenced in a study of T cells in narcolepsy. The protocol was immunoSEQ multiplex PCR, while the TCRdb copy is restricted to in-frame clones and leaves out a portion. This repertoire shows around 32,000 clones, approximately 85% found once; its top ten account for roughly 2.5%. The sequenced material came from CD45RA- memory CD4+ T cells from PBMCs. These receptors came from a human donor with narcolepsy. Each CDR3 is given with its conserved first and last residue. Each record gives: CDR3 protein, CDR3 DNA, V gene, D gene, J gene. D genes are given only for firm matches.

CDR3 protein: CASSFETEAFF
CDR3 DNA: TGTGCCAGCAGCTTTGAGACTGAAGCTTTCTTT
V gene: TRBV7-6
D gene: NA
J gene: TRBJ1-1

CDR3 protein: CASSLEAGRGGETQYF
CDR3 DNA: TGTGCCAGCAGCTTAGAAGCGGGGAGGGGCGGAGAGACCCAGTACTTC
V gene: TRBV7-6
D gene: TRBD2
J gene: TRBJ2-5

CDR3 protein: CASRIRDTAPGELFF
CDR3 DNA: TGTGCCAGCAGGATCCGGGACACGGCACCCGGGGAGCTGTTTTTT
V gene: TRBV28
D gene: NA
J gene: TRBJ2-2

CDR3 protein: CAWSVGHGGAKLFF
CDR3 DNA: TGTGCCTGGAGTGTCGGCCACGGGGGGGCCAAACTGTTTTTT
V gene: TRBV30
D gene: NA
J gene: TRBJ1-4

CDR3 protein: CASSAGGRTRTDTQYF
CDR3 DNA: TGTGCCAGCAGCGCGGGGGGGAGGACCCGCACAGATACGCAGTATTTT
V gene: TRBV5-4
D gene: TRBD2
J gene: TRBJ2-3

CDR3 protein: CASSSPRGQRNTGELFF
CDR3 DNA: TGTGCCAGCAGCTCGCCCAGAGGACAGAGGAACACCGGGGAGCTGTTTTTT
V gene: TRBV11-1
D gene: NA
J gene: TRBJ2-2

CDR3 protein: CASSLVEGDGNYGYTF
CDR3 DNA: TGTGCCAGCAGTTTAGTGGAGGGGGATGGCAACTATGGCTACACCTTC
V gene: TRBV28
D gene: NA
J gene: TRBJ1-2

CDR3 protein: CASSYGGSEAFF
CDR3 DNA: TGTGCCAGCAGTTACGGCGGCAGCGAAGCTTTCTTT
V gene: TRBV6-6
D gene: NA
J gene: TRBJ1-1

CDR3 protein: CASSATGSLGPGANVLTF
CDR3 DNA: TGCGCCAGCAGCGCGACAGGGTCTCTAGGCCCTGGGGCCAACGTCCTGACTTTC
V gene: TRBV5-1
D gene: TRBD1
J gene: TRBJ2-6

CDR3 protein: CASSPYSTGAEAFF
CDR3 DNA: TGTGCCAGCAGCCCATACTCGACAGGCGCTGAAGCTTTCTTT
V gene: TRBV5-6
D gene: NA
J gene: TRBJ1-1

CDR3 protein: CASSESGTGAAEAFF
CDR3 DNA: TGTGCCAGCAGTGAGTCCGGGACAGGGGCGGCTGAAGCTTTCTTT
V gene: TRBV6-1
D gene: TRBD1
J gene: TRBJ1-1

CDR3 protein: CASSSDGAESYEQYF
CDR3 DNA: TGTGCCAGCAGTTCCGACGGAGCCGAGTCCTACGAGCAGTACTTC
V gene: TRBV6-6
D gene: NA
J gene: TRBJ2-7

CDR3 protein: CASSPAGTNTGELFF
CDR3 DNA: TGTGCCAGCAGCCCCGCGGGTACGAACACCGGGGAGCTGTTTTTT
V gene: TRBV7-3
D gene: NA
J gene: TRBJ2-2

CDR3 protein: CASRRGGDNQPQHF
CDR3 DNA: TGTGCCAGCAGGAGGGGGGGTGACAATCAGCCCCAGCATTTT
V gene: TRBV2
D gene: NA
J gene: TRBJ1-5